This TCR beta chain was recovered during a study of blood T cells in healthy people across ages. There are many counts of this clonotype. For the second PCR, which ran for about 7 to 11 cycles, a sample-barcoded 5' primer and a J-beta primer mix were used. Using its own MiXCR run on the 5' RACE reads, TCRdb lists one record per CDR3 protein. This sample has about 780,000 distinct CDR3 sequences; about 42% occur once, and the top ten carry about a sixth. Germline V CDR1 and CDR2: DFQATT, SNEGSKA (reference sequence). This CDR3 region has 15 residues. Trimming took off 5 bases at V and 0 bases at J, with 15 bases between the two ends.

Sequencing was carried out using blood. The TCR originated in a man at least 80 years old in good health. This chain uses TRBV20-1 with TRBJ2-3; D is perhaps TRBD1 (5 bases). In nucleotides, the CDR3 is TGCAGTGCTGGCCGTGGGGCGCAGAGCACAGATACGCAGTATTTT. It codes for CSAGRGAQSTDTQYF.